This T cell receptor beta chain appears in the sequencing data of a study of beta chain features in type 1 diabetes. Study in general: The study found patients and healthy donors alike in age, gender and cell yields. Study-level results: Type 1 diabetes patients showed a moderate but significant shortening of TCRB CDR3s in all four CD4+ subsets.

Using CD45RO/CCR7/CD25/CD127/CD95/CD27, CD4+ naive, central memory, regulatory and stem cell-like memory cells were sorted. Every sorted population was more than 95% pure. For this clone: Its cognate antigen is unknown.

The CDR3 is 13 amino acids. CDR1 is SGHRS, CDR2 YFSETQ, per germline. Trimming removed 7 bases from V and 3 bases from J; junction bases left unmatched: 4. Reverse transcribing all isolated RNA meant expressed TCRB transcripts were sequenced. Measured with immunoSEQ multiplex PCR; TCRdb has only the in-frame clones, and not every one. This sample carries some 47,000 clones, approximately 40% of them seen once, and the ten largest clones take more than 0.1%. This TCR came from a man aged 25-45 years with type 1 diabetes. The chain recombines TRBV5-1 with TRBJ1-1, with 9 bases matching TRBD1. The sample comprised stem cell memory CD4+ T cells from blood. For the CDR3, the DNA is TGCGCCAGCCGGGGACAGGGTGACACTGAAGCTTTCTTT. Protein: CASRGQGDTEAFF.